This TCR beta chain emerged from a study of shared clonotypes between healthy human individuals. Comment on this clone: A far larger clone is only one base removed, so a read error is likely. Other nucleotide sequences from this sample produce the same CDR3.

Data came from immunoSEQ multiplex PCR; TCRdb stores just in-frame clones and leaves some out. The sample carries about 490,000 clones, around 80% recorded once. From germline, CDR1 is ENHRY and CDR2 SYGVKD. The CDR3 extends over 16 amino acids. Trimming took 0 bases from V and 8 from J, leaving 17 bases between them. The rearrangement uses TRBV10-3 and TRBJ1-3; possibly TRBD1 for D (6 bases). This TCR derives from a middle-aged woman in good health. Some clones in this sample may be carry-over from other donors' samples. What was sequenced was PBMCs. The CDR3 loop is CAISESTGGVVDTIYF. The DNA of the CDR3 is TGTGCCATCAGTGAGTCGACAGGAGGGGTCGTGGACACCATATATTTT.